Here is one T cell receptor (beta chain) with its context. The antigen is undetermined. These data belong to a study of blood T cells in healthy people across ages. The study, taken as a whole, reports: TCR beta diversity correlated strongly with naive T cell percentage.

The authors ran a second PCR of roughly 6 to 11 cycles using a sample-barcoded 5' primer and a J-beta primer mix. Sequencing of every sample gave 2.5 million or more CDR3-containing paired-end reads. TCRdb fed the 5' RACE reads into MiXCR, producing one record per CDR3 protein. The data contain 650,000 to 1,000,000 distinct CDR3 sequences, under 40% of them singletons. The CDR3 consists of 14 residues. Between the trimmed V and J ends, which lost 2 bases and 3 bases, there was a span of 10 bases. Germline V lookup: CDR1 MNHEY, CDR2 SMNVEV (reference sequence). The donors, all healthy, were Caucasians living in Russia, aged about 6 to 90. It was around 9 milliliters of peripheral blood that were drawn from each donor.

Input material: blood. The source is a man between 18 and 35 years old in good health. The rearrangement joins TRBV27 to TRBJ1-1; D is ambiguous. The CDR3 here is CASSLRQTHTEAFF. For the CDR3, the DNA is TGTGCCAGCAGTTTAAGGCAGACTCACACTGAAGCTTTCTTT.